This TCR beta chain was obtained from a study of cytomegalovirus exposure and HLA in healthy donors. Researchers ran the PCR with 60 Vbeta and 13 Jbeta primers. Data came from immunoSEQ multiplex PCR; TCRdb stores just in-frame clones and leaves some out. The sample carries 150,000 to 180,000 clones, about 84% recorded once. Trimming at V came to 6 bases and at J to 8 bases, leaving 11 bases not matched to a gene. Germline assignment: CDR1 KGHSH and CDR2 LQKENI. CDR3 length: 16 residues. Worth noting for this clone: What it binds is unknown.

Study-wide results and caveats: Cytomegalovirus status, reportedly, was diagnosed with high specificity and sensitivity by the classifier.

The chain is built from TRBV18 and TRBJ2-1; 12 bases map to TRBD2. Sequenced: PBMCs. The sequence came from a woman in her thirties or forties in good health and CMV-seropositive. The CDR3 DNA is TGTGCCAGCTCGTCGAACCTAGCGGGAGGGAACGATGAGCAGTTCTTC. Protein: CASSSNLAGGNDEQFF.